The 26 T cell receptor beta chains presented below share a single source sample, sequenced in a study of blood T cell repertoires in COVID-19. TCRdb's table, derived via immunoSEQ multiplex PCR, lists solely in-frame clones and lacks some. The data show around 200,000 clones, 85% to 90% seen once. Sequencing was performed on peripheral blood. The receptors were sampled from a man aged 18 to 29 with active or convalescent COVID-19.

The chain joins TRBV29-1 to TRBJ1-2; D unresolved. The ends were cut back, 5 bases at V and 7 bases at J, with 14 bases in the middle. This CDR3 comprises 12 residues. CDR1 SQVTM and CDR2 ANQGSEA come from the germline V gene. The CDR3, as DNA: TGCAGCGTTAACCCCTCCTCCGGTGGCTACACCTTC. Encoded protein: CSVNPSSGGYTF.

J is TRBJ2-2 and V is TRBV9; D call uncertain. The germline gives CDR1 SGDLS, CDR2 YYNGEE. The CDR3 runs 14 residues. V was shortened by 2 bases and J by 3 bases, with 8 bases between the two germline ends. The CDR3 is CASSVSADTGELFF. The CDR3 DNA follows: TGTGCCAGCAGCGTGTCCGCGGACACCGGGGAGCTGTTTTTT.

The chain combines TRBV5-1 with TRBJ2-3; 9 nucleotides line up with TRBD2. V was clipped by 3 bases and J by 2 bases; unmatched bases: 7. Germline assignment: CDR1 SGHRS and CDR2 YFSETQ. This CDR3 is built from 16 residues. The CDR3 bases are TGCGCCAGCAGCTCCTTAGCGGGGGAGATCACAGATACGCAGTATTTT. It translates to CASSSLAGEITDTQYF.

V is TRBV4-2 and J is TRBJ1-2, with D possibly TRBD1 on 6 matching bases. CDR1 and CDR2 (germline): LGHNA, YNFKEQ. The germline V and J ends were trimmed by 4 bases and 6 bases, with 12 bases remaining between them. This CDR3 spans 13 amino acids. As DNA, the CDR3 is TGTGCCAGCAGCCCCGGGACATTTCATGGCTACACCTTC. It is translated as CASSPGTFHGYTF.

This clone appeared a few times. The chain combines TRBV19 with TRBJ1-5; TRBD1 aligns across 10 bases. The CDR3 extends over 14 amino acids. The germline CDR1 and CDR2 sequences are LNHDA and SQIVND (reference sequence). After removal of 6 bases from V and 3 bases from J, the junction contained 2 bases not matched to a gene. Written as DNA, the CDR3 is TGTGCCAGTAGAAGACAGGGGGCCAATCAGCCCCAGCATTTT. This sequence encodes CASRRQGANQPQHF.

This chain joins TRBV11-2 and TRBJ1-3; TRBD1 aligns across 8 bases. The CDR3 runs to 18 residues. Germline V gene data show CDR1 as SGHAT and CDR2 as FQNNGV. The junction had 11 bases not matched to a gene; V was cut back by 4 bases and J by 0 bases. For the CDR3, the DNA is TGTGCCAGCAGCTCAGGGGGGACAGGACTCTCCTCTGGAAACACCATATATTTT. Protein product: CASSSGGTGLSSGNTIYF. Variable domain in full (rest from reference TRBV11-2 and TRBJ1-3): EAGVAQSPRYKIIEKRQSVAFWCNPISGHATLYWYQQILGQGPKLLIQFQNNGVVDDSQLPKDRFSAERLKGVDSTLKIQPAKLEDSAVYLCASSSGGTGLSSGNTIYFGEGSWLTVV.

This rearrangement joins TRBV30 to TRBJ2-1; D not certain. Looked up from germline, CDR1 is GTSNPN and CDR2 is SVGIG (reference sequence). The V gene lost 3 bases and the J gene lost 6 bases, with 12 bases spanning the gap. The CDR3 is 13 amino acids. CDR3 coding DNA: TGTGCCTGGAGCTTTACTCGGTCCAATGAGCAGTTCTTC. Its translation is CAWSFTRSNEQFF.

V gene TRBV19 combines with J gene TRBJ1-2, with 7 nucleotides matching TRBD1. V lost 6 bases and J lost 4; bases outside the gene matches: 8. Germline-derived CDR1 and CDR2 are LNHDA and SQIVND (reference sequence). The CDR3 is made up of 14 amino acids. Here the CDR3 reads CASSTGERLYGYTF. The DNA of the CDR3 is TGTGCCAGTAGCACAGGGGAGCGACTCTATGGCTACACCTTC. The entire variable domain, with the rest obtained from reference TRBV19 and TRBJ1-2, is as follows: DGGITQSPKYLFRKEGQNVTLSCEQNLNHDAMYWYRQDPGQGLRLIYYSQIVNDFQKGDIAEGYSVSREKKESFPLTVTSAQKNPTAFYLCASSTGERLYGYTFGSGTRLTVV.

CDR3 sequence (DNA): TGCGCCAGCAGCTTGGGGCAGGTGTATGGCTACACCTTC. Protein product: CASSLGQVYGYTF. J is TRBJ1-2 and V is TRBV5-1; no clear D gene. V was trimmed by 0 bases and J by 5 bases, leaving 8 bases between them. The length of the CDR3 is 13 residues. The germline gives CDR1 SGHRS, CDR2 YFSETQ.

The rearrangement uses TRBV3-1 (or the pseudogene TRBV3-2) and TRBJ2-3; D may be TRBD2 (5 bases). Germline V gives CDR1 LGHDT, CDR2 YNNKEL (reference sequence). This CDR3 region has 16 residues. Trimming took off 0 bases at V and 6 bases at J, with 16 bases between the two ends. This CDR3 is CASSQDSSQGSDTQYF. For the CDR3, the DNA is TGTGCCAGCAGCCAAGATTCATCCCAAGGGAGTGATACGCAGTATTTT.

The chain carries TRBV5-5 and TRBJ1-5; TRBD1 agrees at 8 bases. Trimming removed 3 bases from V and 2 bases from J; junction bases left unmatched: 4. Germline V gene data show CDR1 as SGHKS and CDR2 as YYEKEE (reference sequence). The CDR3 is 15 amino acids. The chain's CDR3 is CASSSLTGGNQPQHF. For the CDR3, the DNA is TGTGCCAGCAGCTCACTGACAGGGGGCAATCAGCCCCAGCATTTT.

The chain has TRBV30 and TRBJ2-2, with 7 bases identical to TRBD1. The germline V gene encodes CDR1 GTSNPN and CDR2 SVGIG (reference sequence). This CDR3 spans 16 amino acids. Losses at the gene ends were 1 base for V and 4 bases for J; bases not matched to a gene: 9. CDR3 bases: TGTGCCTGGAGTGCGGTCGACAGGGTAGGCACCGGGGAGCTGTTTTTT. Translation gives CAWSAVDRVGTGELFF. Using reference TRBV30 and TRBJ2-2 for the parts outside the CDR3, the full variable domain is SQTIHQWPATLVQPVGSPLSLECTVEGTSNPNLYWYRQAAGRGLQLLFYSVGIGQISSEVPQNLSASRPQDRQFILSSKKLLLSDSGFYLCAWSAVDRVGTGELFFGEGSRLTVL.

V is TRBV30 and J is TRBJ1-2, with 9 bases aligning to TRBD1. The length of the CDR3 is 13 residues. The V segment lost 3 bases and the J segment 4 bases; nucleotides outside the gene matches: 3. Germline V gene sequence: CDR1 GTSNPN, CDR2 SVGIG (reference sequence). CDR3 protein: CAWRGQGGYGYTF. The CDR3 DNA follows: TGTGCCTGGAGGGGACAGGGCGGCTATGGCTACACCTTC.

This rearrangement joins TRBV7-8 to TRBJ1-5; D call uncertain. V lost 2 bases to trimming and J lost 8 bases, with 16 bases between them. CDR1 SGHVS and CDR2 FQNEAQ come from the germline V gene. The CDR3 length is 15 residues. DNA of the CDR3: TGTGCCAGCAGCTTACTCCTTGGAGGCCAGAAGCCCCAGCATTTT. It is translated as CASSLLLGGQKPQHF. Full variable domain (rest looked up from reference TRBV7-8 and TRBJ1-5): GAGVSQSPRYKVAKRGQDVALRCDPISGHVSLFWYQQALGQGPEFLTYFQNEAQLDKSGLPSDRFFAERPEGSVSTLKIQRTQQEDSAVYLCASSLLLGGQKPQHFGDGTRLSIL.

The genes are TRBV7-2 and TRBJ2-2; unclear D gene. Germline V gives CDR1 SGHTA, CDR2 FQGNSA. The CDR3 contains 12 residues. The V end lost 5 bases, the J end lost 4 bases, and 5 bases lay between the germline ends. The CDR3 spells CASSTSTGELFF. DNA of the CDR3: TGTGCCAGCAGCACAAGCACCGGGGAGCTGTTTTTT.

V gene TRBV29-1 combines with J gene TRBJ2-5; possibly TRBD1 for D (6 bases). V was pared by 1 base and J by 5 bases, with 14 bases between. Germline CDR1 SQVTM, CDR2 ANQGSEA. This CDR3 comprises 14 residues. CDR3 sequence reads: CSVEALGARETQYF. As DNA, the CDR3 is TGCAGCGTTGAAGCTTTGGGGGCGCGGGAGACCCAGTACTTC.

The V gene is TRBV7-3, the J gene TRBJ2-2; D not resolved. Germline lookup yields CDR1 SGHTA and CDR2 FQGTGA. CDR3 length: 15 amino acids. V lost 1 base and J lost 4, with 10 bases in between. For the CDR3, the DNA is TGTGCCAGCAGCTTAAGAGGAGTGGCCACCGGGGAGCTGTTTTTT. Translated: CASSLRGVATGELFF.

This sequence joins TRBV4-3 and TRBJ2-2; TRBD1 matches at 8 bases. The CDR3 covers 14 residues. J was trimmed by 6 bases and V by 2 bases; bases with no gene match: 2. CDR1 and CDR2 from the germline V gene are LGHNA and YSLEER. The CDR3 loop reads CASSQIQGAGELFF. In DNA form, the CDR3 reads TGCGCCAGCAGCCAAATACAGGGGGCCGGGGAGCTGTTTTTT.

This chain connects TRBV29-1 to TRBJ2-2, with D possibly matching TRBD1 (6 bases). There are 13 residues in the CDR3. V was shortened by 5 bases and J by 1 base, with 8 bases between the two germline ends. Germline assignment: CDR1 SQVTM and CDR2 ANQGSEA. The CDR3 loop is CSVMTGNTGELFF. The DNA of the CDR3 is TGCAGCGTTATGACAGGGAACACCGGGGAGCTGTTTTTT.

In regard to this clone: Its ends do not fully match the called genes, so a read error is possible. The chain links TRBV6-5 to TRBJ1-6; D is uncertain. The CDR3 totals 10 residues. Per germline, CDR1 MNHEY and CDR2 SVGAGI. The CDR3 nucleotides read TGTGCCAGCAGTTACAAGAGGGTCTACTTT. Translated: CASSYKRVYF.

The chain recombines TRBV19 with TRBJ1-3, with D unclear. The germline CDR1 and CDR2 sequences are LNHDA and SQIVND (reference sequence). CDR3 length: 14 residues. Trimming stripped 4 bases from V and 2 bases from J, with 9 bases between. The CDR3 DNA sequence: TGTGCCAGTAGTACCTCCCCCGCTGGAAACACCATATATTTT. Translation: CASSTSPAGNTIYF.

The rearrangement uses TRBV10-3 and TRBJ2-7, with D possibly matching TRBD1 (6 bases). Germline loops: CDR1 ENHRY, CDR2 SYGVKD. V lost 6 bases and J lost 1, with 10 bases in between. The CDR3 totals 13 residues. The CDR3 loop reads CAIRAGESYEQYF. In nucleotides, the CDR3 is TGTGCCATCAGGGCAGGGGAATCCTACGAGCAGTACTTC.

J is TRBJ1-2 and V is TRBV14, with 11 bases fitting TRBD1. Per germline, CDR1 SGHDN and CDR2 FVKESK. The CDR3 runs to 15 residues. V was clipped by 4 bases and J by 4 bases; unmatched bases: 5. The CDR3 DNA sequence: TGTGCCAGCAGCCCCTACGGGACAGGGGGCTATGGCTACACCTTC. Protein product: CASSPYGTGGYGYTF.

V is TRBV5-1 and J is TRBJ2-2; no firm D call. V was clipped by 4 bases and J by 0 bases, with 10 bases between them. The length of the CDR3 is 15 residues. The germline V gene has CDR1 SGHRS and CDR2 YFSETQ. The CDR3 spells CASSPMGANTGELFF. Here the CDR3 DNA reads TGCGCCAGCAGCCCCATGGGCGCGAACACCGGGGAGCTGTTTTTT.

V is TRBV30 and J is TRBJ1-1; D not resolved. The V gene lost 0 bases and the J gene lost 5 bases, with 10 bases spanning the gap. The CDR3 length is 13 residues. Germline assignment: CDR1 GTSNPN and CDR2 SVGIG (reference sequence). CDR3 coding DNA: TGTGCCTGGAGTGTCGGTCCGGGGACTGAAGCTTTCTTT. It specifies CAWSVGPGTEAFF.

The J gene is TRBJ2-2, the V gene TRBV7-9; 11 nucleotides match TRBD2. The CDR3 spans 16 residues. Germline lookup yields CDR1 SEHNR and CDR2 FQNEAQ (reference sequence). V was pared by 4 bases and J by 1 base, with 2 bases of the junction left unmatched. The CDR3 sequence is CASSSGLAGNTGELFF. The CDR3 DNA reads as TGTGCCAGCAGCTCCGGACTAGCGGGGAACACCGGGGAGCTGTTTTTT.